Here is one T cell receptor (beta chain) with its context. One end of the junction fails to match germline, which may point to a read error. Time point defined: persistent/refractory GD, antithyroid drugs over 5 years with positive TRAb. From PBMCs, RNA was extracted and then used to make the TCR library. Building the TCR beta libraries relied on iRepertoire HTBI primers, and CDR3 regions underwent Arm-PCR. A single record per CDR3 protein comes from TCRdb applying MiXCR to the multiplex PCR reads. Of 600,000 to 800,000 distinct CDR3 sequences detected, about 30% appear once; the ten largest clones hold under 55%. The record originates from a study of regulatory T cells in long-lasting Graves disease. The CDR3 length is 14 residues. Germline CDR1 is DFQATT and CDR2 is SNEGSKA (reference sequence).

The V call is TRBV20-1, the J call TRBJ2-7; 7 bases line up with TRBD1. The sample in question was peripheral blood mononuclear cells (PBMCs), obtained when the disease was refractory, from a patient treated with antithyroid drugs. The origin of this receptor is a female donor with Graves disease. CDR3 nucleotides: TGCAGTGCGAGAGCGACAGGGTCCCCCTACGAGCAGTACTTC. This gives the protein CSARATGSPYEQYF.